This is a list of T cell receptor beta chains from one sample in a study of beta chain features in type 1 diabetes. Repertoires were generated with immunoSEQ multiplex PCR, while TCRdb's copy carries only in-frame clones and drops some. The data show 160,000 or so clones, approximately 12% seen once. Specimen: central memory CD4+ T cells from blood. These receptors were taken from a man between 18 and 29 years old in good health. Both conserved end residues are part of each CDR3. D genes are given only for firm matches. Clone size is given for some rows only: seen once, a few or many times, or a class if the clone is expanded.

j_call: TRBJ2-1; cdr3_length: 17; clone_size: -; v_call: TRBV10-3; d_call: TRBD2; cdr3_aa: CAISEDERRGKYNEQFF; cdr3_nt: TGTGCCATCAGTGAGGACGAAAGGCGGGGGAAATACAATGAGCAGTTCTTC
j_call: TRBJ1-5; cdr3_length: 13; clone_size: -; v_call: TRBV28; d_call: -; cdr3_aa: CASRTDLNQPQHF; cdr3_nt: TGTGCCAGTAGGACAGATTTGAATCAGCCCCAGCATTTT
j_call: TRBJ2-5; cdr3_length: 15; clone_size: -; v_call: TRBV7-9; d_call: TRBD1; cdr3_aa: CASSLGQGLQETQYF; cdr3_nt: TGTGCCAGCAGCTTGGGACAGGGGCTCCAAGAGACCCAGTACTTC
j_call: TRBJ2-6; cdr3_length: 13; clone_size: -; v_call: TRBV6-6; d_call: -; cdr3_aa: CASIPSGANVLTF; cdr3_nt: TGTGCCAGCATTCCGTCTGGGGCCAACGTCCTGACTTTC
j_call: TRBJ2-1; cdr3_length: 15; clone_size: -; v_call: TRBV28; d_call: TRBD2; cdr3_aa: CASSLRPGLANEQFF; cdr3_nt: TGTGCCAGCAGTTTAAGGCCGGGACTAGCAAATGAGCAGTTCTTC
j_call: TRBJ2-2; cdr3_length: 11; clone_size: -; v_call: TRBV5-1; d_call: -; cdr3_aa: CASTDTGELFF; cdr3_nt: TGCGCCAGCACAGACACCGGGGAGCTGTTTTTT
j_call: TRBJ1-2; cdr3_length: 14; clone_size: -; v_call: TRBV6-5; d_call: TRBD1; cdr3_aa: CASKRTGGNYGYTF; cdr3_nt: TGTGCCAGCAAAAGGACAGGGGGGAACTATGGCTACACCTTC
j_call: TRBJ2-5; cdr3_length: 12; clone_size: -; v_call: TRBV5-6; d_call: -; cdr3_aa: CASTLALETQYF; cdr3_nt: TGTGCCAGCACCTTAGCCTTAGAGACCCAGTACTTC
j_call: TRBJ2-5; cdr3_length: 12; clone_size: -; v_call: TRBV5-1; d_call: -; cdr3_aa: CASSQGARTQYF; cdr3_nt: TGCGCCAGCAGCCAGGGCGCGCGGACCCAGTACTTC
j_call: TRBJ1-2; cdr3_length: 13; clone_size: -; v_call: TRBV5-1; d_call: TRBD1; cdr3_aa: CASSRMDRDGYTF; cdr3_nt: TGCGCCAGCAGTAGAATGGACAGGGATGGCTACACCTTC
j_call: TRBJ1-5; cdr3_length: 16; clone_size: -; v_call: TRBV30; d_call: TRBD1; cdr3_aa: CAWSVLATGKGQPQHF; cdr3_nt: TGTGCCTGGAGTGTACTTGCGACAGGGAAAGGTCAGCCCCAGCATTTT
j_call: TRBJ2-5; cdr3_length: 14; clone_size: -; v_call: TRBV30; d_call: -; cdr3_aa: CAWSVLGRDGTQYF; cdr3_nt: TGTGCCTGGAGTGTACTTGGCAGGGATGGGACCCAGTACTTC
j_call: TRBJ1-2; cdr3_length: 14; clone_size: few; v_call: TRBV6-5; d_call: -; cdr3_aa: CASSYSQSTYGYTF; cdr3_nt: TGTGCCAGCAGTTACTCGCAGTCAACCTATGGCTACACCTTC
j_call: TRBJ1-5; cdr3_length: 14; clone_size: few; v_call: TRBV30; d_call: -; cdr3_aa: CAWSGGNSNQPQHF; cdr3_nt: TGTGCCTGGAGTGGGGGTAATAGCAATCAGCCCCAGCATTTT
j_call: TRBJ2-3; cdr3_length: 12; clone_size: -; v_call: TRBV7-3; d_call: -; cdr3_aa: CASSPSTDTQYF; cdr3_nt: TGTGCCAGCAGCCCTAGCACAGATACGCAGTATTTT
j_call: TRBJ2-5; cdr3_length: 15; clone_size: few; v_call: TRBV4-1; d_call: TRBD1; cdr3_aa: CASSRTGGSTETQYF; cdr3_nt: TGCGCCAGCAGCCGGACAGGGGGCTCGACAGAGACCCAGTACTTC
j_call: TRBJ1-2; cdr3_length: 14; clone_size: few; v_call: TRBV4-3; d_call: -; cdr3_aa: CASSQGGTYYGYTF; cdr3_nt: TGCGCCAGCAGCCAGGGCGGGACATACTATGGCTACACCTTC